This TCR beta chain stems from a study of CD8 T cells in Susac syndrome. Turning to the study itself: Patients with Susac syndrome were, at the time of blood collection, therapy-naive, maintained on corticosteroids, or maintained on intravenous immunoglobulin alone. Study-level results: The CD4+ T cell repertoires, which came from Susac syndrome patients, showed no sign of clonal expansion.

CD8+ and CD4+ T cells were negatively isolated; TEMRA cells were FACS-enriched. With 2 bases clipped from V and 4 bases from J, the junction kept 3 bases outside the gene matches. CDR3 length: 14 residues. Germline CDR1 SGHAT, CDR2 FQNNGV. Random hexamers were used to reverse transcribe an amount of roughly 0.5 to 1 ug RNA. MiXCR was run by TCRdb on the immunoSEQ multiplex PCR reads, yielding one entry per CDR3 protein. The sample has about 190,000 distinct CDR3 sequences, approximately 96% seen once; the top ten hold approximately 0.1%. As to this clonotype: The antigen is unknown.

The origin of this receptor is a human donor with Susac syndrome. The sample was CD4+ T cells from PBMCs. The chain carries TRBV11-2 and TRBJ2-5, with 8 bases aligning to TRBD2. The CDR3: CASSLRGGSETQYF. The DNA for the CDR3 is TGTGCCAGCAGCTTACGGGGGGGCTCAGAGACCCAGTACTTC.